This is a list of T cell receptor beta chains from one sample in a study of blood T cell repertoires in COVID-19. Assay used: immunoSEQ multiplex PCR; TCRdb lists only in-frame clones, some missing. The table lists 200,000 or so clones, roughly 85% of them singletons. The sequencing sample was made of PBMCs or T cells enriched from blood (not recorded which). These TCRs come from a woman aged 45-65 years who had been exposed to COVID-19. Both conserved end residues are trimmed from each CDR3. The order of the fields is CDR3 length, V gene, CDR3 protein.

CDR3 length: 13; V gene: TRBV6-5; CDR3 protein: ASSYAAGGEDTQY
CDR3 length: 13; V gene: TRBV6-5; CDR3 protein: ASSYSGGAGETQY
CDR3 length: 11; V gene: TRBV12-3/TRBV12-4; CDR3 protein: ASKISLNTEAF
CDR3 length: 11; V gene: TRBV27; CDR3 protein: ASTGDANYGYT
CDR3 length: 14; V gene: TRBV6-4; CDR3 protein: ASSRLAGASTDTQY
CDR3 length: 11; V gene: TRBV7-3; CDR3 protein: ASSLQTNTEAF
CDR3 length: 14; V gene: TRBV19; CDR3 protein: ASSIRGEQGVETQY
CDR3 length: 10; V gene: TRBV27; CDR3 protein: ASSTLAGGSY
CDR3 length: 13; V gene: TRBV19; CDR3 protein: ASSHRQGDNQPQH
CDR3 length: 9; V gene: TRBV5-6; CDR3 protein: ASSLVGEAF
CDR3 length: 17; V gene: TRBV5-6; CDR3 protein: ASSLTGEWAGSGANVLT
CDR3 length: 10; V gene: TRBV5-1; CDR3 protein: ASAGYQETQY
CDR3 length: 12; V gene: TRBV2; CDR3 protein: ASSFTETNYGYT
CDR3 length: 10; V gene: TRBV15; CDR3 protein: ATGQGYGGYT
CDR3 length: 13; V gene: TRBV9; CDR3 protein: ASSARQGPTDTQY
CDR3 length: 15; V gene: TRBV7-3; CDR3 protein: ASSLYAGGAKKTEAF
CDR3 length: 13; V gene: TRBV6-6; CDR3 protein: ASRSTGRSNQPQH
CDR3 length: 11; V gene: TRBV28; CDR3 protein: ASSFSGNTEAF
CDR3 length: 11; V gene: TRBV7-9; CDR3 protein: ASSFTLGGELF
CDR3 length: 11; V gene: TRBV9; CDR3 protein: ASSALRGYGYT
CDR3 length: 14; V gene: TRBV6-6; CDR3 protein: ASSYSNGEGIYGYT
CDR3 length: 13; V gene: TRBV9; CDR3 protein: ASSVATGQAYEQY
CDR3 length: 14; V gene: TRBV19; CDR3 protein: ASSIGGQAAQETQY
CDR3 length: 15; V gene: TRBV7-7; CDR3 protein: ASSLGTSGGGEETQY
CDR3 length: 10; V gene: TRBV19; CDR3 protein: ASGDSYYGYT
CDR3 length: 13; V gene: TRBV7-8; CDR3 protein: ASSSRGGLSAEAF
CDR3 length: 13; V gene: TRBV5-1; CDR3 protein: ASSLGGSSYNEQF
CDR3 length: 14; V gene: TRBV7-2; CDR3 protein: ASSLSRGISYNEQF
CDR3 length: 11; V gene: TRBV3-1/TRBV3-2; CDR3 protein: ASSPTKVAEAF
CDR3 length: 13; V gene: TRBV4-3; CDR3 protein: ASSQDRTAQETQY
CDR3 length: 16; V gene: TRBV6-1; CDR3 protein: ASSEAVGLRDSNYGYT
CDR3 length: 13; V gene: TRBV10-1; CDR3 protein: ASSDAGISTDTQY
CDR3 length: 12; V gene: TRBV19; CDR3 protein: ASSREVLNSPLH
CDR3 length: 13; V gene: TRBV9; CDR3 protein: ASSVGGGHTDTQY
CDR3 length: 10; V gene: TRBV3-1/TRBV3-2; CDR3 protein: ASSPGTPEQF
CDR3 length: 11; V gene: TRBV19; CDR3 protein: ASRQLSGNTIY
CDR3 length: 13; V gene: TRBV19; CDR3 protein: ASSFPRQGRYGYT
CDR3 length: 13; V gene: TRBV7-9; CDR3 protein: ASSLSQGLKETQY
CDR3 length: 12; V gene: TRBV7-9; CDR3 protein: ASSLTGAQGEQY
CDR3 length: 13; V gene: TRBV12-5; CDR3 protein: ASGQGQSSYNEQF
CDR3 length: 12; V gene: TRBV5-8; CDR3 protein: ASSLVGGGNEQF
CDR3 length: 14; V gene: TRBV11-2; CDR3 protein: ASSALSGTGGRELF
CDR3 length: 11; V gene: TRBV4-1; CDR3 protein: ASSQERHTPLH
CDR3 length: 12; V gene: TRBV14; CDR3 protein: ASCLTGVVTEAF
CDR3 length: 11; V gene: TRBV29-1; CDR3 protein: SAYRTEDTEAF
CDR3 length: 11; V gene: TRBV6-5; CDR3 protein: ASSLEENTEAF
CDR3 length: 13; V gene: TRBV6-5; CDR3 protein: ASKNDRGSSGPQH
CDR3 length: 21; V gene: TRBV19; CDR3 protein: ASSMSRASGLSRASSYNSPLH
CDR3 length: 15; V gene: TRBV28; CDR3 protein: ASSFPRGDSYNSPLH
CDR3 length: 15; V gene: TRBV7-6; CDR3 protein: ASSYFPGQGNTGELF
CDR3 length: 12; V gene: TRBV24-1; CDR3 protein: ATSGAGRDSPLH
CDR3 length: 10; V gene: TRBV6-1; CDR3 protein: ASSERGGGAF
CDR3 length: 14; V gene: TRBV19; CDR3 protein: ASSPRLAGGTDTQY